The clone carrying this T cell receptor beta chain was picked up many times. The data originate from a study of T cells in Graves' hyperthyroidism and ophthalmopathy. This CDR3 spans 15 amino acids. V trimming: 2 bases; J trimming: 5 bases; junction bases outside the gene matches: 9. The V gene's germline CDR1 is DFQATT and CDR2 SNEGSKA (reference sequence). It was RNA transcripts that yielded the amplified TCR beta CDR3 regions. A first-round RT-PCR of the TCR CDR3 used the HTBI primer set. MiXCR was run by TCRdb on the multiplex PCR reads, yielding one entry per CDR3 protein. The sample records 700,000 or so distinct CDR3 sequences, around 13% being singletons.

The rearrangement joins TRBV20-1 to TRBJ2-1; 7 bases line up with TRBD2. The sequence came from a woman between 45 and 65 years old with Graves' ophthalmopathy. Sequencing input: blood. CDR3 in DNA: TGCAGTGCTAGACCACCCGGGACTACAAACAATGAGCAGTTCTTC. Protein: CSARPPGTTNNEQFF.